Included here is one T cell receptor (beta chain) sequence, with context. The germline V gene encodes CDR1 SGHDT and CDR2 YYEEEE. V dropped 2 bases and J dropped 1; count of bases not matched to a gene: 1. This CDR3 is 14 amino acids long. In the authors' workflow: Counts of nucleated cells, estimated from reference gene primer amplification, were obtained. Profiled with immunoSEQ multiplex PCR; TCRdb holds only in-frame clones, not every one. V and J calls and clone size are copied from that table; D and trimming were computed from the DNA. The sample lists approximately 220,000 clones, around 84% seen once, with 4.4% in the top ten. The sample originates from a study of blood T cell repertoires in COVID-19. Study overall: COVID-19 samples, acute and convalescent, were from the United States, Italy and Spain. T cells, B-cell-depleted T cells, or PBMCs provided the cDNA or gDNA that served as material.

The chain uses TRBV5-6 and TRBJ2-3, with 7 bases fitting TRBD1. Input material: peripheral blood. This receptor was taken from a man between 50 and 59 years old with acute or convalescent COVID-19. CDR3 amino acids: CASSFGQGTDTQYF. The CDR3 nucleotides read TGTGCCAGCAGCTTCGGACAGGGCACAGATACGCAGTATTTT.